This T cell receptor (beta chain) originates from a study of blood T cell repertoires in COVID-19. The repertoire was sequenced with immunoSEQ multiplex PCR; TCRdb's copy has only in-frame clones and lacks some. The data hold some 25,000 clones, with roughly 90% observed a single time. The germline CDR1 and CDR2 sequences are SNHLY and FYNNEI. Losses at the gene ends were 5 bases for V and 4 bases for J; bases not matched to a gene: 4. The CDR3 loop spans 15 amino acids. The gene calls are TRBV2 and TRBJ2-1; 11 positions match TRBD2. This receptor was obtained from a human donor in a cohort sampled during active COVID-19. Source material: peripheral blood. The CDR3 DNA is TGTGCCAGCAGTTACACTAGCGGGGGATACAATGAGCAGTTCTTC. Amino acids: CASSYTSGGYNEQFF.